This record covers a single TCR beta chain. The antigen remains unidentified. Sequencing used immunoSEQ multiplex PCR; TCRdb keeps in-frame clones, though not all of them. The table records 100,000 or so clones, 85% to 95% of them present only once. The data stem from a study of graft-versus-host responses after intestinal transplantation. Germline CDR1 is LNHDA and CDR2 is SQIVND (reference sequence). The length of the CDR3 is 13 residues. V was clipped by 3 bases and J by 9 bases, with 14 bases between them. The rearrangement uses TRBV19 and TRBJ2-5, with D possibly TRBD1 on 6 matching bases. This TCR was sampled from a human donor who was the organ donor for an intestinal transplant. Sequencing used unstimulated CD8+ T cells sorted from spleen or lymph node cells, obtained before transplant. The CDR3 DNA reads as TGTGCCAGTAGTATGGGGTCAGGGGCGGCCCAGTACTTC. Translated: CASSMGSGAAQYF.